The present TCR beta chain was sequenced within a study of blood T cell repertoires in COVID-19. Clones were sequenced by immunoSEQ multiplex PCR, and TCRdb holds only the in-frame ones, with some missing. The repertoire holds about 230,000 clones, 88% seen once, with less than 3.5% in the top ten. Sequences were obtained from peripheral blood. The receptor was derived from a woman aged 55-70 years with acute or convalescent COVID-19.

The CDR3 here is CASSQDPGTGGALGYTF. In DNA form, the CDR3 reads TGTGCCAGCAGCCAAGATCCCGGGACAGGGGGCGCGTTGGGCTACACCTTC. The chain is built from TRBV4-2 and TRBJ1-2, with TRBD1 matching over 12 bases. Trimming at V came to 0 bases and at J to 8 bases, leaving 10 bases not matched to a gene. Germline V gene data show CDR1 as LGHNA and CDR2 as YNFKEQ. The CDR3 contains 17 residues.